The next 13 T cell receptor beta chains were all read from a single sample in a study of cytomegalovirus exposure and HLA in healthy donors. The PCR had 60 Vbeta and 13 Jbeta primers. Measured with immunoSEQ multiplex PCR; TCRdb has only the in-frame clones, and not every one. The data hold approximately 120,000 clones, with 60% to 85% observed a single time. The sequencing sample was made of PBMCs. These receptors originate from a young man in good health and CMV-seronegative.

The CDR3 sequence: CASSYGGFPPEQFF. DNA for the CDR3: TGTGCCAGCAGTTACGGTGGCTTTCCCCCTGAGCAGTTCTTC. V and J are TRBV6-5 and TRBJ2-1; no reliable D call. Germline CDR1 and CDR2: MNHEY and SVGAGI. V was shortened by 2 bases and J by 9 bases, with 14 bases between the two germline ends. This CDR3 has 14 amino acids.

J is TRBJ2-5 and V is TRBV5-4, with 12 bases matching TRBD1. This CDR3 is 19 amino acids long. Unmatched junction bases numbered 20, after V lost 9 bases and J lost 2 bases. Germline CDR1 and CDR2: SGHNT and YYREEE (reference sequence). DNA for the CDR3: TGTGCCACCAAGCATAGGGACAGGGGGCGGACGAGGCTACAAGAGACCCAGTACTTC. Translating gives CATKHRDRGRTRLQETQYF.

The table lists this clone with a few counts. The rearrangement uses TRBV27 and TRBJ2-6; 8 bases are shared with TRBD1. Germline V gene lookup returns CDR1 MNHEY and CDR2 SMNVEV (reference sequence). V lost 4 bases, J lost 0 bases, and 14 bases stayed unmatched. This CDR3 region has 20 residues. The chain's CDR3 is CASSSIPQGAFYSGANVLTF. DNA for the CDR3: TGTGCCAGCAGTTCCATCCCCCAGGGGGCTTTTTACTCTGGGGCCAACGTCCTGACTTTC. Using reference TRBV27 and TRBJ2-6 for the parts outside the CDR3, the full variable domain is EAQVTQNPRYLITVTGKKLTVTCSQNMNHEYMSWYRQDPGLGLRQIYYSMNVEVTDKGDVPEGYKVSRKEKRNFPLILESPSPNQTSLYFCASSSIPQGAFYSGANVLTFGAGSRLTVL.

The genes are TRBV7-2 and TRBJ2-4; perhaps TRBD2 as D (6 bases). CDR3 length equals 15 residues. Trimming cost V 5 bases and J 4 bases, with 15 bases left between them. From germline, CDR1 is SGHTA and CDR2 FQGNSA. The CDR3 region has the DNA TGTGCCAGCAGCCTCGGAGGGGCAGCAAAAAACATTCAGTACTTC. It encodes CASSLGGAAKNIQYF.

The chain carries TRBV28 and TRBJ2-4; weak D call: TRBD1 (5 bases). Per germline, CDR1 MDHEN and CDR2 SYDVKM. CDR3 length: 15 amino acids. V was cut by 4 bases and J by 4 bases, with 14 bases left in between. CDR3 loop: CASSYPQGDKNIQYF. The CDR3 bases are TGTGCCAGCAGTTACCCTCAGGGTGATAAAAACATTCAGTACTTC. Supplemented by reference TRBV28 and TRBJ2-4, the full variable domain reads DVKVTQSSRYLVKRTGEKVFLECVQDMDHENMFWYRQDPGLGLRLIYFSYDVKMKEKGDIPEGYSVSREKKERFSLILESASTNQTSMYLCASSYPQGDKNIQYFGAGTRLSVL.

This rearrangement joins TRBV7-9 to TRBJ2-1; 7 positions agree with TRBD1. This CDR3 contains 12 residues. The germline gives CDR1 SEHNR, CDR2 FQNEAQ (reference sequence). V gave up 5 bases and J gave up 9 bases; unmatched junction bases: 4. CDR3 loop: CASSNRGGEQFF. CDR3 bases: TGTGCCAGCAGCAACAGGGGCGGTGAGCAGTTCTTC.

This chain uses TRBV7-2 with TRBJ2-3; 7 bases fit TRBD2. The CDR3 runs 14 residues. Germline loops: CDR1 SGHTA, CDR2 FQGNSA. V shed 3 bases, J shed 3 bases, and the junction held 3 bases outside the gene matches. The CDR3 coding sequence is TGTGCCAGCAGCTTCCGGCGGGAGACAGATACGCAGTATTTT. Residues: CASSFRRETDTQYF.

The genes are TRBV18 and TRBJ1-5; weak D call: TRBD1 (6 bases). Per germline, CDR1 KGHSH and CDR2 LQKENI. The CDR3 covers 15 residues. V lost 0 bases to trimming and J lost 3 bases, with 9 bases between them. CDR3: CASSPPGGLNQPQHF. The CDR3 DNA sequence: TGTGCCAGCTCACCACCAGGGGGTCTCAATCAGCCCCAGCATTTT.

The J gene is TRBJ2-7, the V gene TRBV4-1; 8 nucleotides line up with TRBD2. The germline gives CDR1 MGHRA, CDR2 YSYEKL. The CDR3 sequence is 16 residues long. The V segment lost 0 bases and the J segment 2 bases; nucleotides outside the gene matches: 6. The CDR3 DNA reads TGCGCCAGCAGCCAAGATCGGGGCGGGAGGACCTACGAGCAGTACTTC. Residues: CASSQDRGGRTYEQYF.

This clone was observed once. The rearrangement joins TRBV7-2 to TRBJ2-2; perhaps TRBD2 as D (5 bases). The germline V and J ends were trimmed by 5 bases and 4 bases, with 14 bases remaining between them. The CDR3 sequence is 15 residues long. Germline values: CDR1 SGHTA, CDR2 FQGNSA. CDR3 amino acids: CASSPPGVFTGELFF. The CDR3 bases are TGTGCCAGCAGCCCTCCCGGGGTGTTCACCGGGGAGCTGTTTTTT. Based on the CDR3 plus reference TRBV7-2 and TRBJ2-2, the full variable domain is GAGVSQSPSNKVTEKGKDVELRCDPISGHTALYWYRQSLGQGLEFLIYFQGNSAPDKSGLPSDRFSAERTGGSVSTLTIQRTQQEDSAVYLCASSPPGVFTGELFFGEGSRLTVL.

The chain is built from TRBV18 and TRBJ2-7; a weak D match, TRBD1 (7 bases). CDR3 length: 15 residues. V lost 2 bases to trimming and J lost 4 bases, with 15 bases between them. Germline loops: CDR1 KGHSH, CDR2 LQKENI. CDR3 DNA: TGTGCCAGCTCACCAGAGGAGGGGGCTTCGTACGAGCAGTACTTC. Its translation is CASSPEEGASYEQYF. The entire variable domain, with the rest obtained from reference TRBV18 and TRBJ2-7, is as follows: NAGVMQNPRHLVRRRGQEARLRCSPMKGHSHVYWYRQLPEEGLKFMVYLQKENIIDESGMPKERFSAEFPKEGPSILRIQQVVRGDSAAYFCASSPEEGASYEQYFGPGTRLTVT.

The rearrangement links TRBV10-2 to TRBJ1-6, with 10 bases identical to TRBD1. The CDR3 runs 15 residues. Germline V lookup: CDR1 WSHSY, CDR2 SAAADI. V shed 8 bases, J shed 9 bases, and the junction held 10 bases outside the gene matches. CDR3 sequence: CASEPTGGESSPLHF. Here the CDR3 DNA reads TGCGCCAGCGAGCCGACAGGGGGCGAAAGTTCACCCCTCCACTTT.

V gene TRBV6-5 combines with J gene TRBJ1-2; D possibly corresponds to TRBD1 (6 bases). The CDR3 runs 15 residues. Per germline, CDR1 MNHEY and CDR2 SVGAGI. V was cut by 2 bases and J by 0 bases, with 10 bases left in between. The CDR3 region has the DNA TGTGCCAGCAGTTACCGGGACACCGCTAACTATGGCTACACCTTC. Protein product: CASSYRDTANYGYTF.